The entry below gives a single TCR beta chain sequence along with its context. Its antigen remains unknown. Time point of the sample: blood from clinic visit 5 months post-surgery; TSC patient then seizure free. Only cases whose brain tissue showed the highest T cell transcript signatures were sequenced. CDR1 and CDR2 from the germline V gene are MGHRA and YSYEKL. The CDR3 is made up of 15 amino acids. The V gene lost 4 bases and the J gene lost 3 bases, with 12 bases spanning the gap. This entry belongs to a study of brain T cells in children with intractable seizures. Study-wide results and limits: Viral specificity was inferred only from CDR3 similarity; HCMV serostatus was unknown.

Libraries were prepared by immunoSEQ multiplex PCR; TCRdb keeps only in-frame clonotypes and omits some of them. The sample lists 300,000 to 400,000 clones, over 85% seen once, with 5.5% to 6% in the top ten. The TCR sequence derives from a boy less than two years old with tuberous sclerosis and intractable seizures. The material sequenced was peripheral blood, taken 5 to 6 months after surgery. The V and J genes are TRBV4-1 and TRBJ2-2; a possible D gene is TRBD1 (6 bases). The CDR3 region has the DNA TGCGCCAGCAGCCCACGGACAGTTGACACCGGGGAGCTGTTTTTT. This encodes CASSPRTVDTGELFF.